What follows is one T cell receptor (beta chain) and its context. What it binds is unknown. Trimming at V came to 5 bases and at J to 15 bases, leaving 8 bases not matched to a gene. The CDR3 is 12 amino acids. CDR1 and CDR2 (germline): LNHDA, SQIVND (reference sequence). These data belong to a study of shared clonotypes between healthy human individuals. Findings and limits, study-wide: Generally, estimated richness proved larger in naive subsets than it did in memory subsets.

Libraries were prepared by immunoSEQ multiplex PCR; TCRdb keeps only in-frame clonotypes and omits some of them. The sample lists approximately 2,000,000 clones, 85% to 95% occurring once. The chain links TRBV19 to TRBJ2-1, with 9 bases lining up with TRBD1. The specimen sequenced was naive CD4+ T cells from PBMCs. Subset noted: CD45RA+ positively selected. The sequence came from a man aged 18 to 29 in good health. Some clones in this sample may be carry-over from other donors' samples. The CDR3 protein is CASSLGTGIPFF. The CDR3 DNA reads TGTGCCAGTAGTCTCGGGACAGGGATACCGTTCTTC.